The 8 T cell receptor beta chains presented below share a single source sample, sequenced in a study of spatial heterogeneity in lung cancer. One entry per CDR3 protein results from TCRdb running MiXCR on the 5' RACE reads. The sample records 11,000 or so distinct CDR3 sequences, 3% to 4.5% being singletons. Time point in this sample: sample taken at primary tumor resection. TCRs were sequenced from unsorted whole RNA of tumor, nontumor lung or PBMC. The sample here was normal lung tissue next to the tumor, taken at surgery. The receptors were sampled from a male donor with early-stage non-small cell lung cancer.

In its sample, this clonotype ranks as medium-sized. This beta chain came through as a stray read in a library set up for alpha chains, and its size says little. The V call is TRBV5-1, the J call TRBJ1-1, with D uncertain. The germline CDR1 and CDR2 sequences are SGHRS and YFSETQ. Trimming pared 0 bases from V and 0 bases from J, leaving 3 bases between. CDR3 length: 13 amino acids. The CDR3 loop is CASSLVVNTEAFF. CDR3 in DNA: TGCGCCAGCAGCTTGGTAGTGAACACTGAAGCTTTCTTT.

This clonotype was counted at least ten times. The library was prepared for alpha chains; this beta chain is a stray read, so its frequency means little. This chain joins TRBV29-1 and TRBJ2-7; 12 bases map to TRBD1. The V gene's germline CDR1 is SQVTM and CDR2 ANQGSEA. The J segment lost 3 bases and the V segment lost 6 bases, leaving 9 bases of the junction unmatched. The CDR3 runs to 15 residues. CDR3 amino acids: CSVLTGTGGVYEQYF. CDR3 sequence (DNA): TGCAGCGTCCTCACCGGGACAGGGGGCGTCTACGAGCAGTACTTC.

This clonotype came up many times. As an off-target read in a library built for alpha chains, this beta chain has a frequency of little significance. The rearrangement joins TRBV24-1 to TRBJ2-7; D remains ambiguous. Trimming took off 2 bases at V and 7 bases at J, with 8 bases between the two ends. Per the germline V gene, CDR1 is KGHDR and CDR2 is SFDVKD. The CDR3 runs 12 residues. The CDR3 region is CATSDSGREQYF. In DNA, the CDR3 is TGTGCCACCAGTGATTCCGGTAGAGAGCAGTACTTC.

A remark on this clonotype: This beta chain was picked up by a library intended for alpha chains and is off target, so its count carries little meaning. The gene calls are TRBV7-3 and TRBJ1-1; D unclear. V was pared by 2 bases and J by 1 base, with 5 bases between. The CDR3 spans 13 residues. From germline, CDR1 is SGHTA and CDR2 FQGTGA. This CDR3 reads CASSLFANTEAFF. The CDR3 DNA reads as TGTGCCAGCAGCTTATTTGCGAACACTGAAGCTTTCTTT.

This clonotype was detected ten times or more. This beta chain is a stray read from a library made for alpha chains; its abundance is not meaningful. V gene TRBV7-9 combines with J gene TRBJ1-1; D is possibly TRBD1 (5 bases). The CDR3 covers 14 residues. The germline V and J ends were trimmed by 5 bases and 0 bases, with 10 bases remaining between them. Looked up from germline, CDR1 is SEHNR and CDR2 is FQNEAQ (reference sequence). The CDR3 spells CASSPDKMNTEAFF. The CDR3 DNA reads as TGTGCCAGCAGCCCGGACAAAATGAACACTGAAGCTTTCTTT. The complete variable domain, with remaining parts taken from reference TRBV7-9 and TRBJ1-1, reads DTGVSQNPRHKITKRGQNVTFRCDPISEHNRLYWYRQTLGQGPEFLTYFQNEAQLEKSRLLSDRFSAERPKGSFSTLEIQRTEQGDSAMYLCASSPDKMNTEAFFGQGTRLTVV.

This clonotype was found many times. This beta chain turned up in a library designed for alpha chains; as an off-target read, its abundance says little. The V gene is TRBV5-1, the J gene TRBJ2-3; 8 bases line up with TRBD1. The ends lost 4 bases at V and 8 bases at J; junction bases unmatched: 9. The germline V gene encodes CDR1 SGHRS and CDR2 YFSETQ. CDR3 length equals 14 residues. The CDR3 protein is CASSEGQGRGTQYF. The CDR3 DNA reads as TGCGCCAGCAGCGAAGGACAGGGACGGGGTACGCAGTATTTT.

This clonotype showed up many times. Since the library was made to target alpha chains, this beta chain is a stray read and its abundance is not meaningful. V and J are TRBV7-2 and TRBJ2-3; 10 bases map to TRBD2. Germline V gene lookup returns CDR1 SGHTA and CDR2 FQGNSA. V was pared by 4 bases and J by 2 bases, with 9 bases of the junction left unmatched. This CDR3 spans 17 amino acids. CDR3 residues: CASSSSLLAGPTDTQYF. The DNA for the CDR3 is TGTGCCAGCAGCTCCAGCTTACTAGCGGGGCCCACAGATACGCAGTATTTT.

This clonotype was seen a handful of times. This beta chain was picked up by a library intended for alpha chains and is off target, so its count carries little meaning. The chain carries TRBV20-1 and TRBJ1-2, with a possible D match to TRBD1 (6 bases). This CDR3 spans 14 amino acids. The V and J ends lost 3 bases and 6 bases respectively, with 17 bases between them. Germline loops: CDR1 DFQATT, CDR2 SNEGSKA (reference sequence). This chain's CDR3 is CSARDDGGAHGYTF. DNA for the CDR3: TGCAGTGCTAGGGACGATGGGGGGGCGCATGGCTACACCTTC.